This entry lists 3 T cell receptor beta chains sequenced from one sample in a study of beta chain features in type 1 diabetes. The entirety of the isolated RNA underwent reverse transcription, so expressed TCRB transcripts were sequenced. The protocol was immunoSEQ multiplex PCR, while the TCRdb copy is restricted to in-frame clones and leaves out a portion. Of 150,000 or so clones in the sample, over 8.5% are singletons; the top ten hold 2% to 2.5%. The sample comprised central memory CD4+ T cells from blood. These receptors were collected from a man between 18 and 29 years old in good health.

This clone turned up a few times. The gene calls are TRBV29-1 and TRBJ1-1; D not certain. The CDR3 sequence is 13 residues long. Trimming cost V 3 bases and J 5 bases, with 13 bases left between them. Per the germline V gene, CDR1 is SQVTM and CDR2 is ANQGSEA. The CDR3 protein is CSVDSPGRTEAFF. CDR3 DNA: TGCAGCGTTGACTCCCCGGGGAGAACTGAAGCTTTCTTT.

This clone appeared many times. The genes are TRBV11-3 and TRBJ2-3; perhaps TRBD2 as D (6 bases). Per germline, CDR1 SGHNT and CDR2 YENEEA. Trimming shortened V by 8 bases and J by 4 bases, and 13 bases separated the two germline ends. The CDR3 runs 13 residues. CDR3 sequence reads: CASGRERADTQYF. In DNA form, the CDR3 reads TGTGCCAGCGGTCGGGAGCGGGCAGATACGCAGTATTTT. The whole variable domain, filled in from reference TRBV11-3 and TRBJ2-3, reads EAGVVQSPRYKIIEKKQPVAFWCNPISGHNTLYWYLQNLGQGPELLIRYENEEAVDDSQLPKDRFSAERLKGVDSTLKIQPAELGDSAVYLCASGRERADTQYFGPGTRLTVL.

The rearrangement joins TRBV7-2 to TRBJ2-5, with D unresolved. Germline CDR1 and CDR2: SGHTA and FQGNSA. The CDR3 runs 13 residues. V lost 5 bases and J lost 5, with 12 bases in between. The CDR3 reads CASSKGPQETQYF. The CDR3 nucleotides read TGTGCCAGCAGCAAGGGCCCCCAGGAGACCCAGTACTTC.